This is a list of T cell receptor beta chains from one sample in a study of OX40 agonist ivuxolimab in advanced cancers. Clones were sequenced by immunoSEQ multiplex PCR, and TCRdb holds only the in-frame ones, with some missing. Among 65,000 to 95,000 clones listed, about nine tenths were seen once. Source: CD4+ or CD8+ T cells sorted from blood, taken in a trial of the OX40 agonist ivuxolimab. These receptor sequences come from an adult with an advanced solid tumor such as melanoma, head and neck, liver or kidney cancer. The CDR3 runs from the conserved cysteine through the conserved F or W. A D gene is named only where the DNA matches it firmly. Some rows mark clone size as missing; the rest say once, few, many or name a class of expanded clone.

TRBV19	NA	TRBJ1-5	NA	CASSIRGRLYSNQPQHF	TGTGCCAGTAGTATTAGGGGCAGACTTTATAGCAATCAGCCCCAGCATTTT
TRBV6-5	TRBD2	TRBJ2-7	NA	CASSSTSGGTSYEQYF	TGTGCCAGCAGTTCCACTAGCGGAGGTACTTCCTACGAGCAGTACTTC
TRBV4-2	NA	TRBJ2-5	NA	CASSQVGPRETQYF	TGTGCCAGCAGCCAAGTTGGGCCGAGGGAGACCCAGTACTTC
TRBV9	TRBD2	TRBJ2-5	NA	CASSVGEAGGRETQYF	TGTGCCAGCAGCGTAGGGGAGGCGGGAGGGCGAGAGACCCAGTACTTC
TRBV19	NA	TRBJ2-1	NA	CASSIFSLTYNEQFF	TGTGCCAGTAGTATATTCAGCCTAACCTACAATGAGCAGTTCTTC
TRBV7-9	NA	TRBJ1-2	NA	CASSLLTGNYGYTF	TGTGCCAGCAGCCTCCTGACAGGAAACTATGGCTACACCTTC
TRBV15	TRBD2	TRBJ2-4	NA	CATSSGRVPNIQYF	TGTGCCACCAGCAGCGGGAGGGTCCCAAACATTCAGTACTTC
TRBV28	NA	TRBJ1-1	NA	CASTPGTLNTEAFF	TGTGCCAGCACCCCGGGGACACTGAACACTGAAGCTTTCTTT
TRBV6-1	NA	TRBJ2-2	NA	CAGGSGWVPGELFF	TGTGCCGGCGGGTCAGGGTGGGTTCCCGGGGAGCTGTTTTTT
TRBV28	NA	TRBJ1-5	NA	CASSHSMGPRSNQPQHF	TGTGCCAGCAGTCACTCAATGGGGCCGCGTAGCAATCAGCCCCAGCATTTT
TRBV7-9	TRBD1	TRBJ1-2	NA	CASSKGQEVYGYTF	TGTGCCAGCAGCAAGGGACAGGAGGTCTATGGCTACACCTTC
TRBV5-1	TRBD1	TRBJ1-2	NA	CASSPEGTGQYQAGYTF	TGCGCCAGCAGCCCGGAGGGGACAGGACAATATCAGGCAGGCTACACCTTC
TRBV19	TRBD1	TRBJ2-5	NA	CASSIDSGGRETQYF	TGTGCCAGTAGTATAGATTCAGGGGGCAGAGAGACCCAGTACTTC
TRBV28	TRBD2	TRBJ2-2	NA	CASSLWGRAAGELFF	TGTGCCAGCAGTTTGTGGGGGAGGGCCGCCGGGGAGCTGTTTTTT
TRBV18	NA	TRBJ1-2	few	CASSPDRNYGYTF	TGTGCCAGCTCTCCTGACAGGAACTATGGCTACACCTTC
TRBV30	NA	TRBJ2-3	NA	CAWSVSSVTDTQYF	TGTGCCTGGAGTGTTTCTAGCGTCACAGATACGCAGTATTTT
TRBV28	NA	TRBJ1-2	NA	CASSRGTLRGYTF	TGTGCCAGCAGTAGAGGGACGCTGCGGGGCTACACCTTC
TRBV5-4	NA	TRBJ1-2	NA	CASSPMGTGSYTF	TGTGCCAGCAGCCCCATGGGAACAGGGAGCTACACCTTC
TRBV27	TRBD1	TRBJ2-3	NA	CASRIQGADTQYF	TGTGCCAGCAGAATACAGGGGGCAGATACGCAGTATTTT
TRBV5-1	TRBD2	TRBJ2-3	once	CATKSMAGGRDTQYF	TGCGCCACCAAATCTATGGCGGGAGGGCGGGATACGCAGTATTTT
TRBV7-3	NA	TRBJ1-1	NA	CASRWGNTEAFF	TGTGCCAGCCGTTGGGGGAACACTGAAGCTTTCTTT
TRBV1	NA	TRBJ2-3	once	CTSSRNQRERAPTSTDTQYF	TGCACCAGCAGCCGGAACCAGCGGGAGAGGGCCCCGACTAGCACAGATACGCAGTATTTT
TRBV27	TRBD1	TRBJ1-5	NA	CASRKQDRGRQPQHF	TGTGCCAGCAGGAAACAAGACAGGGGGCGACAGCCCCAGCATTTT
TRBV2	TRBD1	TRBJ2-5	NA	CASSSPGQGREQYF	TGTGCCAGCAGTTCCCCGGGACAGGGGCGGGAGCAGTACTTC
TRBV6-1	NA	TRBJ2-1	NA	CASGDKGLLNEQFF	TGTGCCAGCGGAGACAAAGGACTTTTGAATGAGCAGTTCTTC
TRBV28	NA	TRBJ2-5	NA	CASSRQTQETQYF	TGTGCCAGCAGTCGCCAGACCCAAGAGACCCAGTACTTC
TRBV27	NA	TRBJ1-1	NA	CASSRTVLNTEAFF	TGTGCCAGCAGTCGGACGGTTTTGAACACTGAAGCTTTCTTT
TRBV19	NA	TRBJ1-1	NA	CASSILGTEAFF	TGTGCCAGTAGTATCCTGGGGACAGAAGCTTTCTTT
TRBV28	TRBD2	TRBJ2-7	NA	CASRTPGGGSYEQYF	TGTGCCAGCAGGACCCCGGGGGGGGGCTCCTACGAGCAGTACTTC
TRBV21-1	NA	TRBJ2-3	NA	CASIPPSGRRGTDTQYF	TGTGCCAGCATCCCCCCTAGCGGGAGGAGAGGCACAGATACGCAGTATTTT
TRBV7-9	NA	TRBJ2-1	NA	CASSLRELAYNEQFF	TGTGCCAGCAGCTTGAGAGAGTTGGCCTACAATGAGCAGTTCTTC